The 3 T cell receptor beta chains given below trace back to one sample, sequenced in a study of T cells in Graves' hyperthyroidism and ophthalmopathy. The CDR3 regions of TCR beta were amplified from RNA transcripts. In the first-round RT-PCR of the TCR CDR3, the HTBI primer set was used. TCRdb processed the multiplex PCR reads anew with MiXCR; each CDR3 protein has one entry. Counted here are roughly 740,000 distinct CDR3 sequences, about 15% occurring once; the ten biggest clones make up approximately 8.4%. Sample: blood. The receptors here all came from a man in his late teens or twenties with Graves' hyperthyroidism.

This clonotype was found many times. CDR3 region: CASSRTGGTGGNTGELFF. The CDR3 DNA follows: TGTGCCAGCAGCCGGACAGGGGGCACGGGAGGGAACACCGGGGAGCTGTTTTTT. This chain links TRBV2 with TRBJ2-2; 11 nucleotides match TRBD1. Losses at the gene ends were 6 bases for V and 1 base for J; bases not matched to a gene: 10. CDR1 is SNHLY, CDR2 FYNNEI, per germline. The CDR3 has 18 amino acids.

The V gene is TRBV19, the J gene TRBJ2-3; D is unresolved. Trimming took off 4 bases at V and 0 bases at J, with 11 bases between the two ends. The length of the CDR3 is 15 residues. The germline CDR1 and CDR2 sequences are LNHDA and SQIVND (reference sequence). CDR3 in DNA: TGTGCCAGTAGTAATTTAGGGCTTAGCACAGATACGCAGTATTTT. Translating gives CASSNLGLSTDTQYF.

This clonotype showed up just a few times. The genes are TRBV4-1 and TRBJ1-5; a weak D match, TRBD1 (6 bases). V lost 3 bases and J lost 5, with 17 bases in between. In germline, CDR1 is MGHRA, CDR2 YSYEKL. The CDR3 is 16 residues long. CDR3 bases: TGCGCCAGCAGCCAGCAAGGCAGGGGCACTTATCAGCCCCAGCATTTT. It yields the protein CASSQQGRGTYQPQHF.